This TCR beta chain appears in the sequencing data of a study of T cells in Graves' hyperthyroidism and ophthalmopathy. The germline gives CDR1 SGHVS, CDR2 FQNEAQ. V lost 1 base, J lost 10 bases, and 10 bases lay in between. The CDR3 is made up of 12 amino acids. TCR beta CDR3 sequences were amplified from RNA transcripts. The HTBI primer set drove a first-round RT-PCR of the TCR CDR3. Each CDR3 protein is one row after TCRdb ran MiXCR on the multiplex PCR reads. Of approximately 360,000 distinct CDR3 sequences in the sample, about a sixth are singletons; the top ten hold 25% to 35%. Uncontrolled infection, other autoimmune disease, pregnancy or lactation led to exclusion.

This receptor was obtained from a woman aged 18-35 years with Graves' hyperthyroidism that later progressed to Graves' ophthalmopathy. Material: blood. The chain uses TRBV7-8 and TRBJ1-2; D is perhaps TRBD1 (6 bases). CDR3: CASSLEGGAYTF. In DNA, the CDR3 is TGTGCCAGCAGCTTAGAAGGGGGAGCCTACACCTTC.